This T cell receptor beta chain was sequenced for a study of cytomegalovirus exposure and HLA in healthy donors. Looking at the study overall: Sequencing of some 200 million T cells in an earlier analysis found 100 million to 140 million unique TCR beta sequences. Whole-study findings and limits: Across donors, most TCRs were seen rarely, yet some public ones were widespread. The study dropped some indistinguishable V segments, TRBV6-2 and TRBV6-3 among them. The number of N-insertions in an Asian-associated ancestry cluster was reportedly below the approximately 690-donor mean in a later analysis.

The CDR3 extends over 14 amino acids. From germline, CDR1 is WNHNN and CDR2 SYGVQD (reference sequence). The ends were cut back, 0 bases at V and 1 base at J, with 6 bases in the middle. As for this clone: The antigen is not known.

PCR used 60 Vbeta primers and 13 Jbeta primers. Profiled with immunoSEQ multiplex PCR; TCRdb holds only in-frame clones, not every one. Of about 82,000 clones listed, over 75% are singletons. The sequence was obtained from a human donor in good health. The source material was PBMCs. The chain uses TRBV10-1 and TRBJ2-5; maybe TRBD2 (6 bases). Here the CDR3 reads CASSESSGQETQYF. DNA of the CDR3: TGCGCCAGCAGTGAGTCTAGCGGCCAAGAGACCCAGTACTTC.